The next 20 T cell receptor beta chains were all read from a single sample in a study of shared clonotypes between healthy human individuals. Clones were read by immunoSEQ multiplex PCR, and TCRdb kept only the in-frame ones, dropping some. The sample comprises about 1 million clones, 75% of which are singletons, and over 1.3% rests with the top ten. The sequenced material came from memory CD4+ T cells sorted from blood. Subset described: CD45RA-negative fraction. All receptors come from a man younger than 35 in good health.

The chain couples TRBV18 to TRBJ1-1; TRBD1 matches 7 bases. With 6 bases clipped from V and 2 bases from J, the junction kept 6 bases outside the gene matches. The CDR3 contains 14 residues. Germline CDR1 reads KGHSH; CDR2 reads LQKENI. The CDR3, as DNA: TGTGCCAGCTCCCAGGGGGGGGCCAACACTGAAGCTTTCTTT. Its translation is CASSQGGANTEAFF.

The chain employs TRBV6-1 and TRBJ2-7; possible D gene TRBD1, 6 bases. Trimming took 7 bases from V and 1 from J, leaving 14 bases between them. The CDR3 extends over 14 amino acids. In germline, CDR1 is MNHNS, CDR2 SASEGT. CDR3 nucleotide sequence: TGTGCCAGCATTGGCAGGGGAATGTCCTACGAGCAGTACTTC. Residues: CASIGRGMSYEQYF.

The rearrangement links TRBV5-1 to TRBJ2-1; 7 bases are shared with TRBD1. Per the germline V gene, CDR1 is SGHRS and CDR2 is YFSETQ. The J segment lost 3 bases and the V segment lost 5 bases, leaving 8 bases of the junction unmatched. The CDR3 length is 15 residues. The CDR3 loop reads CASSHGQAFYNEQFF. In DNA form, the CDR3 reads TGCGCCAGCAGTCACGGACAGGCCTTCTACAATGAGCAGTTCTTC.

The chain has TRBV4-1 and TRBJ2-3; 11 nucleotides line up with TRBD1. Per the germline V gene, CDR1 is MGHRA and CDR2 is YSYEKL. Trimming took 4 bases from V and 5 from J; bases not matched to a gene: 8. The CDR3 covers 16 residues. The CDR3 sequence is CASSLPGQGAIDTQYF. In nucleotides, the CDR3 is TGCGCCAGCAGCCTGCCTGGACAGGGGGCCATAGATACGCAGTATTTT.

The chain couples TRBV27 to TRBJ1-1; D not certain. Germline CDR1 and CDR2: MNHEY and SMNVEV (reference sequence). V lost 1 base and J 7 bases, leaving 10 bases between the germline ends. The CDR3 consists of 13 residues. This CDR3 reads CASSLFRGNEAFF. The CDR3, as DNA: TGTGCCAGCAGTTTATTTCGGGGAAATGAAGCTTTCTTT.

The chain carries TRBV5-3 and TRBJ2-5, with D perhaps TRBD2 (7 bases). TRBV5-3 is known as an ORF, though its function is uncertain. The CDR3 spans 14 residues. With 8 bases removed from V and 4 bases from J, the gap between germline ends came to 18 bases. The CDR3 protein is CASSPAGAGETQYF. The CDR3 bases are TGTGCCAGCAGCCCGGCGGGGGCTGGAGAGACCCAGTACTTC.

The chain couples TRBV19 to TRBJ1-2, with no clear D. V lost 2 bases to trimming and J lost 0 bases, with 10 bases between them. Germline loops: CDR1 LNHDA, CDR2 SQIVND (reference sequence). This CDR3 region has 15 residues. As DNA, the CDR3 is TGTGCCAGTAGTATACCACGAATTTCTAACTATGGCTACACCTTC. Translation gives CASSIPRISNYGYTF.

The J gene is TRBJ2-7, the V gene TRBV30; D call uncertain. With 4 bases removed from V and 3 bases from J, the gap between germline ends came to 10 bases. This CDR3 comprises 12 residues. Per germline, CDR1 GTSNPN and CDR2 SVGIG (reference sequence). CDR3 DNA sequence: TGTGCCTGGACAAAGGACCTCTACGAGCAGTACTTC. Amino acid sequence: CAWTKDLYEQYF.

This clone was seen a few times. The chain couples TRBV2 to TRBJ2-3; no firm D call. V lost 4 bases and J lost 0, with 11 bases in between. Germline CDR1 reads SNHLY; CDR2 reads FYNNEI. There are 15 residues in the CDR3. Here the CDR3 reads CASSVQRGSTDTQYF. CDR3 coding DNA: TGTGCCAGCAGTGTACAGCGAGGTAGCACAGATACGCAGTATTTT. The full variable domain, rest sourced from reference TRBV2 and TRBJ2-3, is EPEVTQTPSHQVTQMGQEVILRCVPISNHLYFYWYRQILGQKVEFLVSFYNNEISEKSEIFDDQFSVERPDGSNFTLKIRSTKLEDSAMYFCASSVQRGSTDTQYFGPGTRLTVL.

This clone was seen a few times. Written as DNA, the CDR3 is TGTGCCAGCAGTTTTAACTGGGGTACTGAAGCTTTCTTT. It is translated as CASSFNWGTEAFF. The chain uses TRBV5-6 and TRBJ1-1; no firm D call. The germline V gene has CDR1 SGHDT and CDR2 YYEEEE. CDR3 length: 13 residues. V lost 5 bases and J lost 5, with 13 bases in between. Based on the CDR3 plus reference TRBV5-6 and TRBJ1-1, the full variable domain is DAGVTQSPTHLIKTRGQQVTLRCSPKSGHDTVSWYQQALGQGPQFIFQYYEEEERQRGNFPDRFSGHQFPNYSSELNVNALLLGDSALYLCASSFNWGTEAFFGQGTRLTVV.

J is TRBJ2-3 and V is TRBV7-8; possibly TRBD2 for D (6 bases). The CDR3 covers 14 residues. The V and J ends lost 5 bases and 4 bases respectively, with 13 bases between them. From germline, CDR1 is SGHVS and CDR2 FQNEAQ. Here the CDR3 reads CASSPPPSADTQYF. The CDR3 DNA follows: TGTGCCAGCAGCCCCCCACCTAGCGCAGATACGCAGTATTTT.

The gene calls are TRBV7-9 and TRBJ2-1, with 11 bases fitting TRBD2. The germline V gene encodes CDR1 SEHNR and CDR2 FQNEAQ (reference sequence). V gave up 5 bases and J gave up 8 bases; unmatched junction bases: 14. The CDR3 length is 17 residues. This CDR3 reads CASSHYSGTSGEDEQFF. The CDR3 bases are TGTGCCAGCAGCCACTACTCCGGGACTAGCGGTGAGGATGAGCAGTTCTTC.

The chain couples TRBV5-1 to TRBJ2-5, with D possibly matching TRBD2 (5 bases). V was shortened by 4 bases and J by 4 bases, with 23 bases between the two germline ends. Germline CDR1 SGHRS, CDR2 YFSETQ. This CDR3 contains 17 residues. CDR3 sequence reads: CASSGPRGLSLVETQYF. CDR3 bases: TGCGCCAGCAGCGGCCCTCGGGGATTAAGTTTGGTAGAGACCCAGTACTTC. Combining the CDR3 with reference TRBV5-1 and TRBJ2-5 gives the whole variable domain KAGVTQTPRYLIKTRGQQVTLSCSPISGHRSVSWYQQTPGQGLQFLFEYFSETQRNKGNFPGRFSGRQFSNSRSEMNVSTLELGDSALYLCASSGPRGLSLVETQYFGPGTRLLVL.

This chain connects TRBV2 to TRBJ2-5; a weak D match, TRBD1 (5 bases). The CDR3 length is 13 residues. CDR1 and CDR2 from the germline V gene are SNHLY and FYNNEI. The ends were cut back, 8 bases at V and 2 bases at J, with 12 bases in the middle. The CDR3 loop is CASGLDRQETQYF. In DNA, the CDR3 is TGTGCCAGCGGTCTCGACAGACAAGAGACCCAGTACTTC. Drawing the rest from reference TRBV2 and TRBJ2-5, the complete variable domain is EPEVTQTPSHQVTQMGQEVILRCVPISNHLYFYWYRQILGQKVEFLVSFYNNEISEKSEIFDDQFSVERPDGSNFTLKIRSTKLEDSAMYFCASGLDRQETQYFGPGTRLLVL.

The V gene is TRBV7-2, the J gene TRBJ2-7, with TRBD1 identical over 7 bases. V lost 5 bases, J lost 9 bases, and 7 bases stayed unmatched. The CDR3 runs to 12 residues. Germline values: CDR1 SGHTA, CDR2 FQGNSA. CDR3 DNA: TGTGCCAGCAGCCGACAGGGCCCCCGGCAGTACTTC. As protein: CASSRQGPRQYF.

This chain joins TRBV25-1 and TRBJ1-4; D uncertain. The length of the CDR3 is 18 residues. The germline V gene encodes CDR1 MGHDK and CDR2 SYGVNS. The V end lost 0 bases, the J end lost 1 base, and 15 bases lay between the germline ends. The CDR3 reads CASSEYSIGVGTNEKLFF. Written as DNA, the CDR3 is TGTGCCAGCAGTGAATATTCAATCGGTGTGGGAACTAATGAAAAACTGTTTTTT.

CDR3 DNA sequence: TGTGCCAGCAGCCGAAACCCGACAGGGCCCGGGGAGCTGTTTTTT. This translates into CASSRNPTGPGELFF. The chain uses TRBV7-2 and TRBJ2-2; 7 nucleotides agree with TRBD1. CDR3 length equals 15 residues. V lost 5 bases to trimming and J lost 6 bases; unmatched junction nucleotides: 9. The germline gives CDR1 SGHTA, CDR2 FQGNSA.

The genes are TRBV27 and TRBJ2-5; 11 positions match TRBD2. The germline V gene encodes CDR1 MNHEY and CDR2 SMNVEV (reference sequence). V was pared by 0 bases and J by 2 bases, with 5 bases of the junction left unmatched. This CDR3 contains 17 residues. The CDR3: CASSLSPTSGAQETQYF. DNA for the CDR3: TGTGCCAGCAGTTTATCCCCGACTAGCGGGGCACAAGAGACCCAGTACTTC.

The J gene is TRBJ2-2, the V gene TRBV4-3, with D possibly being TRBD1 (6 bases). CDR1 LGHNA and CDR2 YSLEER come from the germline V gene. Trimming removed 2 bases from V and 1 base from J, with 11 bases in between. This CDR3 contains 16 residues. The CDR3 nucleotides are TGCGCCAGCAGCCAACAAAAGACAGGGAACACCGGGGAGCTGTTTTTT. Translating gives CASSQQKTGNTGELFF.

CDR3 region: CASSGTGDNSPLHF. The CDR3 coding sequence is TGTGCCAGCTCTGGGACAGGGGATAATTCACCCCTCCACTTT. The chain employs TRBV18 and TRBJ1-6; TRBD1 aligns across 10 bases. Germline-derived CDR1 and CDR2 are KGHSH and LQKENI. Trimming cost V 6 bases and J 5 bases; bases outside gene matches: 1. The CDR3 sequence is 14 residues long.